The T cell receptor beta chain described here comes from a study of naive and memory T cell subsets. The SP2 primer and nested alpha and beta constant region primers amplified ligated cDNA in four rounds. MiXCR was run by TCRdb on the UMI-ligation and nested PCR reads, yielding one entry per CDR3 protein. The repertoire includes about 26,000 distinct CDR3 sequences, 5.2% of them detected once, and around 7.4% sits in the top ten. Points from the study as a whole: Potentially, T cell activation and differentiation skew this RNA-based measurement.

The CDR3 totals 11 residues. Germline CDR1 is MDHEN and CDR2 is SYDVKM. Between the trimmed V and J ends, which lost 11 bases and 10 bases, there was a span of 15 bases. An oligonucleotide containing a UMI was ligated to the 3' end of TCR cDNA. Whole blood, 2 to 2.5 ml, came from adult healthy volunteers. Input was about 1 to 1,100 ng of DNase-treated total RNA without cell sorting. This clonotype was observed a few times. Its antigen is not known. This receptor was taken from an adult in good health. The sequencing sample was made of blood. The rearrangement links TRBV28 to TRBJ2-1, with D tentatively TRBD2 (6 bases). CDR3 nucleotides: TGTGCCTCCGGAGGGAAGGGGGAGCAGTTCTTC. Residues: CASGGKGEQFF.